These T cell receptor beta chains were read from a single sample in a study of blood T cell repertoires in COVID-19. Sequenced by immunoSEQ multiplex PCR; TCRdb stores in-frame clones only, minus some. The table has 70,000 to 90,000 clones, roughly 87% seen once. Sequenced: peripheral blood. These receptors were obtained from a man aged 50-60 years with acute or convalescent COVID-19. Each CDR3 is given with its conserved first and last residue. The D gene is left open where the match is weak.

d_call: .; v_call: TRBV18; j_call: TRBJ2-5; cdr3_aa: CASSPPASHYGVQYF
d_call: .; v_call: TRBV10-1; j_call: TRBJ1-2; cdr3_aa: CASSGDRIGSYTF
d_call: TRBD1; v_call: TRBV18; j_call: TRBJ1-1; cdr3_aa: CASSENAGTVNTEAFF
d_call: .; v_call: TRBV5-6; j_call: TRBJ2-7; cdr3_aa: CASSSRGIDEQYF
d_call: .; v_call: TRBV25-1; j_call: TRBJ1-2; cdr3_aa: CASSRLGGYTF
d_call: .; v_call: TRBV5-6; j_call: TRBJ2-1; cdr3_aa: CASSFLANEQFF
d_call: .; v_call: TRBV19; j_call: TRBJ1-4; cdr3_aa: CASSLSKGSSTTNEKLFF
d_call: TRBD1; v_call: TRBV7-2; j_call: TRBJ1-4; cdr3_aa: CASSFSRGNEKLFF
d_call: TRBD2; v_call: TRBV7-3; j_call: TRBJ2-3; cdr3_aa: CASSSGTTPDTQYF
d_call: TRBD2; v_call: TRBV5-4; j_call: TRBJ2-7; cdr3_aa: CASSQGGGGEFYEQYF
d_call: TRBD1; v_call: TRBV5-6; j_call: TRBJ1-1; cdr3_aa: CASSPGQGTEAFF
d_call: .; v_call: TRBV18; j_call: TRBJ1-2; cdr3_aa: CASSPTHDSYGYTF
d_call: .; v_call: TRBV5-1; j_call: TRBJ1-4; cdr3_aa: CASSLWGYGATNEKLFF
d_call: .; v_call: TRBV5-6; j_call: TRBJ2-6; cdr3_aa: CASTDSNLPGANVLTF
d_call: .; v_call: TRBV5-1; j_call: TRBJ2-1; cdr3_aa: CASSRRRSSYNEQFF
d_call: .; v_call: TRBV5-4; j_call: TRBJ2-3; cdr3_aa: CASSSAPRGGDTDTQYF
d_call: TRBD2; v_call: TRBV5-1; j_call: TRBJ2-5; cdr3_aa: CASSWGLADGQETQYF
d_call: TRBD2; v_call: TRBV2; j_call: TRBJ2-2; cdr3_aa: CASRASGAAGELFF
d_call: TRBD1; v_call: TRBV28; j_call: TRBJ1-2; cdr3_aa: CASAGTGYGYTF
d_call: TRBD2; v_call: TRBV4-1; j_call: TRBJ2-1; cdr3_aa: CASSPGLAGVTGRNEQFF
d_call: .; v_call: TRBV5-4; j_call: TRBJ2-5; cdr3_aa: CASSFTGSGETQYF
d_call: TRBD2; v_call: TRBV24-1; j_call: TRBJ2-4; cdr3_aa: CATSGGGSGAKNIQYF
d_call: TRBD1; v_call: TRBV5-4; j_call: TRBJ2-5; cdr3_aa: CASSSGQGRETQYF
d_call: .; v_call: TRBV7-9; j_call: TRBJ2-3; cdr3_aa: CASSLALDTQYF
d_call: TRBD1; v_call: TRBV5-6; j_call: TRBJ1-3; cdr3_aa: CASRTGSGNTIYF
d_call: .; v_call: TRBV7-8; j_call: TRBJ2-2; cdr3_aa: CASSPNTGELFF
d_call: .; v_call: TRBV5-4; j_call: TRBJ2-5; cdr3_aa: CASSLFTGERETQYF
d_call: TRBD1; v_call: TRBV28; j_call: TRBJ2-5; cdr3_aa: CASSPPGQGAHQETQYF
d_call: .; v_call: TRBV14; j_call: TRBJ2-3; cdr3_aa: CASSQRGARRDTQYF
d_call: TRBD2; v_call: TRBV2; j_call: TRBJ2-7; cdr3_aa: CASSDPSGGSYEQYF
d_call: .; v_call: TRBV7-2; j_call: TRBJ2-7; cdr3_aa: CASRPDRLAYEQYF
d_call: TRBD1; v_call: TRBV7-8; j_call: TRBJ2-2; cdr3_aa: CASSLQGGQGPLGELFF
d_call: TRBD1; v_call: TRBV24-1; j_call: TRBJ2-1; cdr3_aa: CATSDPRDRGMRINEQFF
d_call: .; v_call: TRBV4-1; j_call: TRBJ1-6; cdr3_aa: CASSQKTTADSPLHF
d_call: .; v_call: TRBV5-1; j_call: TRBJ2-1; cdr3_aa: CASSLGQPWVYNEQFF
d_call: TRBD1; v_call: TRBV30; j_call: TRBJ2-5; cdr3_aa: CAWSRDRGETQYF
d_call: .; v_call: TRBV19; j_call: TRBJ2-2; cdr3_aa: CASSIIRANTGELFF
d_call: .; v_call: TRBV11-2; j_call: TRBJ2-5; cdr3_aa: CASSDDGAGETQYF
d_call: .; v_call: TRBV29-1; j_call: TRBJ2-2; cdr3_aa: CSGVWAGTGELFF
d_call: .; v_call: TRBV18; j_call: TRBJ1-5; cdr3_aa: CASSLQDSNNQPQHF
d_call: TRBD1; v_call: TRBV6-5; j_call: TRBJ1-6; cdr3_aa: CASSYWDRVNSPLHF
d_call: .; v_call: TRBV3-1/TRBV3-2; j_call: TRBJ1-1; cdr3_aa: CASSPSLQANTEAFF
d_call: .; v_call: TRBV6-5; j_call: TRBJ1-1; cdr3_aa: CASSYRSNTEAFF
d_call: .; v_call: TRBV29-1; j_call: TRBJ2-1; cdr3_aa: CSVEGGGNEQFF
d_call: TRBD2; v_call: TRBV4-1; j_call: TRBJ2-1; cdr3_aa: CASSQEAGGTYNEQFF
d_call: .; v_call: TRBV19; j_call: TRBJ2-1; cdr3_aa: CASSRGINEQFF
d_call: TRBD2; v_call: TRBV4-1; j_call: TRBJ2-5; cdr3_aa: CASSSGRGSQETQYF